These 25 T cell receptor beta chains came from one sample sequenced in a study of early T cells in non-severe SARS-CoV-2 infection. TCRdb fed the 5' RACE reads into MiXCR, producing one record per CDR3 protein. The table lists 25,000 to 35,000 distinct CDR3 sequences, under 6% of them singletons. What was sequenced was whole blood. These receptors originate from an adult who was a healthcare worker with PCR-confirmed SARS-CoV-2 infection or an uninfected control (not recorded which).

This clonotype was picked up many times. The chain uses TRBV30 and TRBJ1-5; possible D gene TRBD1, 6 bases. This CDR3 comprises 15 residues. In germline, CDR1 is GTSNPN, CDR2 SVGIG (reference sequence). Trimming took off 3 bases at V and 4 bases at J, with 16 bases between the two ends. CDR3 nucleotides: TGTGCCTGGAGCGGCGAGGGGGTAGTGAATCAGCCCCAGCATTTT. Amino acid sequence: CAWSGEGVVNQPQHF.

The J gene is TRBJ2-5, the V gene TRBV6-1; D is tentatively TRBD1 or TRBD2 (5 bases each). The CDR3 is 12 residues long. Trimming shortened V by 6 bases and J by 5 bases, and 10 bases separated the two germline ends. Germline lookup yields CDR1 MNHNS and CDR2 SASEGT. The CDR3 nucleotides read TGTGCCAGCAGCGTAGAGGGGGAGACCCAGTACTTC. Its translation: CASSVEGETQYF.

This clonotype was counted a few times. The J gene is TRBJ2-1, the V gene TRBV7-2, with TRBD1 identical over 8 bases. The J segment lost 6 bases and the V segment lost 5 bases, leaving 12 bases of the junction unmatched. The CDR3 extends over 16 amino acids. Germline values: CDR1 SGHTA, CDR2 FQGNSA. CDR3 amino acids: CASSHLPGQGANEQFF. The CDR3 DNA sequence: TGTGCCAGCAGCCATCTCCCAGGGCAGGGGGCCAATGAGCAGTTCTTC.

This clonotype was picked up many times. V is TRBV19 and J is TRBJ2-7; no definite D call. The CDR3 consists of 15 residues. V dropped 5 bases and J dropped 0 bases, with 14 bases sitting between them. Germline CDR1 is LNHDA and CDR2 is SQIVND (reference sequence). This CDR3 reads CASSPPRGHSYEQYF. As DNA, the CDR3 is TGTGCCAGTAGTCCGCCGCGTGGCCACTCCTACGAGCAGTACTTC.

Comments on this clonotype: This may arise from a read error, as a much more abundant clone is one base away. The chain joins TRBV11-3 to TRBJ1-3; D gene uncertain. CDR1 is SGHNT, CDR2 YENEEA, per germline. This CDR3 is 16 amino acids long. V gave up 1 base and J gave up 8 bases, with 18 bases separating them. In DNA, the CDR3 is TGTGCCAGCAGCTTAGTCGGAAGGGATAGAAGATACACCATATATTTT. As protein: CASSLVGRDRRYTIYF.

The sample holds many counts of this clonotype. V gene TRBV4-3 combines with J gene TRBJ2-1, with 7 positions matching TRBD1. Germline V gene lookup returns CDR1 LGHNA and CDR2 YSLEER. V shed 0 bases and J 3 bases; nucleotides not matched to a gene: 5. CDR3 size: 16 residues. The CDR3 region is CASSQEWGQSYNEQFF. The CDR3 nucleotides read TGCGCCAGCAGCCAAGAGTGGGGACAGAGCTACAATGAGCAGTTCTTC.

V gene TRBV7-9 combines with J gene TRBJ2-7; D possibly corresponds to TRBD1 (6 bases). The CDR3 spans 14 residues. Between the trimmed V and J ends, which lost 5 bases and 3 bases, there was a span of 14 bases. CDR1 and CDR2 (germline): SEHNR, FQNEAQ (reference sequence). The CDR3 bases are TGTGCCAGCAGCCACGGGACACCGAACTACGAGCAGTACTTC. Its translation: CASSHGTPNYEQYF.

Ten or more counts support this clonotype. The chain couples TRBV4-1 to TRBJ2-7; D is possibly TRBD2 (5 bases). The CDR3 has 16 residues. Trimming took 0 bases from V and 3 from J, leaving 15 bases between them. Germline assignment: CDR1 MGHRA and CDR2 YSYEKL. The CDR3, as DNA: TGCGCCAGCAGCCAAGAGTTTACTCCGGGAAGCTACGAGCAGTACTTC. As protein: CASSQEFTPGSYEQYF.

This clonotype came up many times. The chain links TRBV20-1 to TRBJ1-5; TRBD1 agrees at 7 bases. CDR3 length equals 16 residues. Germline V gene lookup returns CDR1 DFQATT and CDR2 SNEGSKA (reference sequence). V gave up 2 bases and J gave up 5 bases; unmatched junction bases: 12. The CDR3 region is CSARSLRGGGDQPQHF. The CDR3 bases are TGCAGTGCTAGATCCCTTAGGGGAGGGGGCGATCAGCCCCAGCATTTT.

This clonotype appeared a few times. The chain joins TRBV5-6 to TRBJ2-7; maybe TRBD1 (5 bases). The CDR3 consists of 16 residues. Trimming removed 4 bases from V and 3 bases from J, with 20 bases in between. Germline CDR1 reads SGHDT; CDR2 reads YYEEEE. CDR3 residues: CASSQGEWRGHYEQYF. DNA of the CDR3: TGTGCCAGCAGCCAAGGAGAGTGGCGAGGACACTACGAGCAGTACTTC.

There are many counts of this clonotype. The V gene is TRBV5-1, the J gene TRBJ1-1; the match to TRBD1 covers 8 bases. Germline-derived CDR1 and CDR2 are SGHRS and YFSETQ. This CDR3 is built from 15 residues. The V gene end was trimmed by 4 bases and the J gene end by 3 bases; junction bases not matched to a gene: 8. CDR3 bases: TGCGCCAGCAGCAAGGACAGGGCAATTGACACTGAAGCTTTCTTT. It yields the protein CASSKDRAIDTEAFF.

This clonotype was detected only a few times. This rearrangement joins TRBV9 to TRBJ2-1; TRBD2 matches at 11 bases. V was pared by 2 bases and J by 5 bases, with 3 bases of the junction left unmatched. CDR1 and CDR2 from the germline V gene are SGDLS and YYNGEE. The CDR3 runs 15 residues. The CDR3 loop is CASSVSGGANNEQFF. The CDR3 bases are TGTGCCAGCAGCGTTAGCGGGGGGGCCAACAATGAGCAGTTCTTC.

In its sample, this clonotype was seen many times. V is TRBV11-2 and J is TRBJ2-1, with 8 bases identical to TRBD2. Per germline, CDR1 SGHAT and CDR2 FQNNGV. The CDR3 is made up of 14 amino acids. With 2 bases clipped from V and 7 bases from J, the junction kept 4 bases outside the gene matches. CDR3 sequence reads: CASSLSGRLNEQFF. The CDR3 nucleotides read TGTGCCAGCAGCTTAAGCGGGAGACTGAATGAGCAGTTCTTC.

The table lists this clonotype with a few counts. The chain recombines TRBV13 with TRBJ1-1; D ambiguous. CDR1 is PRHDT and CDR2 is FYEKMQ in the germline V gene (reference sequence). Trimming left V 2 bases short and J 1 base short, with 14 bases between. The CDR3 extends over 16 amino acids. Written as DNA, the CDR3 is TGTGCCAGCAGCTTACGACCATATTGGGAGAACACTGAAGCTTTCTTT. Its translation: CASSLRPYWENTEAFF.

This clonotype was detected many times. The V call is TRBV7-2, the J call TRBJ2-7, with 10 bases aligning to TRBD1. V shed 5 bases and J 0 bases; nucleotides not matched to a gene: 7. The CDR3 is 16 amino acids. Germline CDR1 and CDR2: SGHTA and FQGNSA. The CDR3 here is CASSPRTGGSSYEQYF. CDR3 nucleotides: TGTGCCAGCAGCCCCCGGACAGGGGGTAGCTCCTACGAGCAGTACTTC.

In this sample, this clonotype turned up many times. This chain links TRBV11-2 with TRBJ2-1; 7 positions agree with TRBD1. Germline V gene data show CDR1 as SGHAT and CDR2 as FQNNGV. The CDR3 contains 15 residues. V gave up 5 bases and J gave up 0 bases; unmatched junction bases: 4. The CDR3 DNA reads as TGTGCCAGCAGCCCCCGGGACAGCTCCTACAATGAGCAGTTCTTC. Its protein product is CASSPRDSSYNEQFF.

This clonotype appeared many times. The chain recombines TRBV14 with TRBJ2-3, with 10 bases aligning to TRBD1. Per germline, CDR1 SGHDN and CDR2 FVKESK. The CDR3 is 16 amino acids. The J segment lost 4 bases and the V segment lost 0 bases, leaving 4 bases of the junction unmatched. For the CDR3, the DNA is TGTGCCAGCAGCCAAGATTGGGACAGGGGACCAGATACGCAGTATTTT. Translation gives CASSQDWDRGPDTQYF.

This clonotype was detected many times. This sequence joins TRBV7-8 and TRBJ2-1; D is undetermined. The V end was cut by 0 bases, the J end by 7 bases, with 19 bases between. Looked up from germline, CDR1 is SGHVS and CDR2 is FQNEAQ. The CDR3 is 17 amino acids. CDR3 residues: CASSLAASIAGRNEQFF. CDR3 nucleotides: TGTGCCAGCAGCTTAGCGGCCTCGATAGCCGGCCGGAATGAGCAGTTCTTC.

This clonotype was seen at least ten times. The chain employs TRBV2 and TRBJ2-1, with D unclear. The CDR3 consists of 13 residues. V lost 4 bases, J lost 5 bases, and 9 bases lay in between. Germline loops: CDR1 SNHLY, CDR2 FYNNEI. The CDR3 reads CASSARADNEQFF. In DNA form, the CDR3 reads TGTGCCAGCAGTGCTAGAGCAGACAATGAGCAGTTCTTC. The complete variable domain, with remaining parts taken from reference TRBV2 and TRBJ2-1, reads EPEVTQTPSHQVTQMGQEVILRCVPISNHLYFYWYRQILGQKVEFLVSFYNNEISEKSEIFDDQFSVERPDGSNFTLKIRSTKLEDSAMYFCASSARADNEQFFGPGTRLTVL.

This clonotype was seen at least ten times. Written as DNA, the CDR3 is TGTGCCAGCAGTCCCGAGGACAGGGACTACGAGCAGTACTTC. Its protein is CASSPEDRDYEQYF. The gene calls are TRBV12-3 or TRBV12-4 and TRBJ2-7; 8 bases fit TRBD1. CDR3 length equals 14 residues. The junction had 6 bases not matched to a gene; V was cut back by 5 bases and J by 3 bases.

This clonotype showed up just a few times. This rearrangement joins TRBV2 to TRBJ2-5; 13 positions agree with TRBD2. This CDR3 comprises 15 residues. V lost 7 bases and J lost 1; bases outside the gene matches: 3. The germline V gene has CDR1 SNHLY and CDR2 FYNNEI. The CDR3 sequence is CASTGLAGLQETQYF. The CDR3 DNA sequence: TGTGCCAGCACGGGACTAGCGGGGCTCCAAGAGACCCAGTACTTC.

This clonotype was recorded many times. This rearrangement joins TRBV28 to TRBJ2-5; D call uncertain. This CDR3 is 13 amino acids long. Germline V gene data show CDR1 as MDHEN and CDR2 as SYDVKM. Between the trimmed V and J ends, which lost 5 bases and 4 bases, there was a span of 11 bases. CDR3 in DNA: TGTGCCAGCAGTCCCGGGTCGGGAGAGACCCAGTACTTC. Protein: CASSPGSGETQYF.

This sequence joins TRBV15 and TRBJ2-1, with TRBD2 matching 13 bases. CDR1 and CDR2 (germline): LNHNV, YYDKDF (reference sequence). This CDR3 has 18 amino acids. V lost 0 bases, J lost 4 bases, and 6 bases stayed unmatched. In nucleotides, the CDR3 is TGTGCCACCAGCAGAGATGTGGGACTAGCGGGGAGATACAATGAGCAGTTCTTC. This encodes CATSRDVGLAGRYNEQFF.

This clonotype was observed a few times. The chain carries TRBV4-3 and TRBJ2-3; 8 bases map to TRBD2. The germline CDR1 and CDR2 sequences are LGHNA and YSLEER. Losses at the gene ends were 5 bases for V and 6 bases for J; bases not matched to a gene: 10. The CDR3 runs to 15 residues. Here the CDR3 reads CASSARTGGRDTQYF. The CDR3 nucleotides read TGCGCCAGCAGCGCAAGAACGGGGGGGAGGGATACGCAGTATTTT.

In its sample, this clonotype was seen many times. The chain has TRBV20-1 and TRBJ1-2; 8 nucleotides match TRBD1. The CDR3 sequence is 15 residues long. Trimming removed 0 bases from V and 1 base from J; junction bases left unmatched: 4. Germline CDR1 DFQATT, CDR2 SNEGSKA (reference sequence). CDR3 sequence reads: CSARDGGQGNYGYTF. In DNA form, the CDR3 reads TGCAGTGCTAGAGATGGTGGACAGGGTAACTATGGCTACACCTTC.